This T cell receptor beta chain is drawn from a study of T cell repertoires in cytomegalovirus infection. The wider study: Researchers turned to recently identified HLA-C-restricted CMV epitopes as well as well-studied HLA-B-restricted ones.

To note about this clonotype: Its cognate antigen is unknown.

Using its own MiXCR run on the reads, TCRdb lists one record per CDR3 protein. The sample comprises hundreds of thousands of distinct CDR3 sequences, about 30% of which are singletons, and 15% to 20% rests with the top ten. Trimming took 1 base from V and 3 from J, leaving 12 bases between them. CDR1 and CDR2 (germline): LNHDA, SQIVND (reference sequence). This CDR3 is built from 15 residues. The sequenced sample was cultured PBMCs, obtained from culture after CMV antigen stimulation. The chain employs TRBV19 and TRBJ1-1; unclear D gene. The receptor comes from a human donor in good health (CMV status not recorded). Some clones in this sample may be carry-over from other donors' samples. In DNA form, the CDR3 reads TGTGCCAGTAGTATAGTGTTGAGGTCGGACACTGAAGCTTTCTTT. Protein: CASSIVLRSDTEAFF.